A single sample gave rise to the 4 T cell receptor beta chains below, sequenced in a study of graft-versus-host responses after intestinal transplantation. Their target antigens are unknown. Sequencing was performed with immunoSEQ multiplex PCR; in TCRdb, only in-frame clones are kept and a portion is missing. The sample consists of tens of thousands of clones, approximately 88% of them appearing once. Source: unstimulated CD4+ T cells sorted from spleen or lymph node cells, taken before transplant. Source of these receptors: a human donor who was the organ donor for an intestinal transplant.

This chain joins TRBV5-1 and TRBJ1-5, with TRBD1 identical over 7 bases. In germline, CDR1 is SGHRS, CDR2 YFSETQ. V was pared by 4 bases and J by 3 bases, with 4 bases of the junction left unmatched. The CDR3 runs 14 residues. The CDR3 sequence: CASSPGTVNQPQHF. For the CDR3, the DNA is TGCGCCAGCAGCCCCGGGACAGTCAATCAGCCCCAGCATTTT.

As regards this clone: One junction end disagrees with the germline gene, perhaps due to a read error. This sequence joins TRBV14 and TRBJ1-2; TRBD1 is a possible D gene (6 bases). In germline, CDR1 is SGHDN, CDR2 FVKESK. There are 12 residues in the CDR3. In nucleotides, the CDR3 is TGTGCCAGCAGTCAAGGGACACTCGGCTACACCTTC. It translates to CASSQGTLGYTF. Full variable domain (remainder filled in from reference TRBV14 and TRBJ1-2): EAGVTQFPSHSVIEKGQTVTLRCDPISGHDNLYWYRRVMGKEIKFLLHFVKESKQDESGMPNNRFLAERTGGTYSTLKVQPAELEDSGVYFCASSQGTLGYTFGSGTRLTVV.

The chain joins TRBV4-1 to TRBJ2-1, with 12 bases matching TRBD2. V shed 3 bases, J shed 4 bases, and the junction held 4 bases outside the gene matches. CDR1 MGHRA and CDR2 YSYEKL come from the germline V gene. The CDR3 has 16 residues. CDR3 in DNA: TGCGCCAGCAGCCAGACCGGACTAGCGGGGTACAATGAGCAGTTCTTC. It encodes CASSQTGLAGYNEQFF.

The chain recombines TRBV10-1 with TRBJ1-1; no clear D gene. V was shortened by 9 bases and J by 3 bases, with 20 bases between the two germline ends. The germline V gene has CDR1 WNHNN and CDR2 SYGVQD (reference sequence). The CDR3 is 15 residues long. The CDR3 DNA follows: TGCGCCAGTCAAACAGATCTCCTACTCGACACTGAAGCTTTCTTT. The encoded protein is CASQTDLLLDTEAFF.